The subject of this entry is one TCR beta chain. Its matching antigen is unknown. The record originates from a study of cytomegalovirus exposure and HLA in healthy donors. Whole-study results and caveats: TCR sequences were mostly rare, though some public TCRs occurred in many donors.

60 Vbeta and 13 Jbeta primers were used in PCR. In the source study's methods: A later analysis tallied about 80 million unique TCR beta chains, 9.5 million to 14 million of them shared. Profiled with immunoSEQ multiplex PCR; TCRdb holds only in-frame clones, not every one. The V and J calls and the clone size are those of that table, but D and trimming were determined from the DNA. Of some 130,000 clones detected, roughly 75% appear once; the ten largest clones hold less than 5%. With 8 bases clipped from V and 3 bases from J, the junction kept 5 bases outside the gene matches. CDR1 and CDR2 (germline): MNHNY, SVGAGI (reference sequence). This CDR3 region has 14 residues.

The clonotype originates from a man aged 25-45 years in good health. Sequencing used PBMCs. The chain has TRBV6-6 and TRBJ2-3, with 10 nucleotides matching TRBD2. The CDR3: CASCKREGTDTQYF. The CDR3 DNA is TGTGCCAGCTGTAAGCGGGAGGGAACAGATACGCAGTATTTT.